This T cell receptor beta chain was documented in a study of T cell responses to AZD1222 COVID-19 vaccine. Notes on the study in general: The donors showed a predominance of white British ancestry and of females, with possible underestimation of clonal diversity. Two AZD1222 doses significantly raised spike-specific TCR breadth and depth over controls.

About this clone: Its antigen is not known.

The CDR3 has 17 amino acids. The trim removed 0 bases at V and 1 base at J, leaving 6 bases unmatched. In germline, CDR1 is SGHNT, CDR2 YYREEE (reference sequence). The method was immunoSEQ multiplex PCR; TCRdb's version includes in-frame clones alone and lacks a portion of them. The sample lists 100,000 or so clones, 70% to 90% seen once, with around 5.9% in the top ten. The chain carries TRBV5-4 and TRBJ2-4; 8 bases match TRBD1. The clonotype comes from an adult who received the AZD1222 COVID-19 vaccine. Sequenced material: peripheral blood, taken 28 days after the second AZD1222 dose. The CDR3 bases are TGTGCCAGCAGCTTGGATCAGGGGGCGATGGCCAAAAACATTCAGTACTTC. Translating gives CASSLDQGAMAKNIQYF.